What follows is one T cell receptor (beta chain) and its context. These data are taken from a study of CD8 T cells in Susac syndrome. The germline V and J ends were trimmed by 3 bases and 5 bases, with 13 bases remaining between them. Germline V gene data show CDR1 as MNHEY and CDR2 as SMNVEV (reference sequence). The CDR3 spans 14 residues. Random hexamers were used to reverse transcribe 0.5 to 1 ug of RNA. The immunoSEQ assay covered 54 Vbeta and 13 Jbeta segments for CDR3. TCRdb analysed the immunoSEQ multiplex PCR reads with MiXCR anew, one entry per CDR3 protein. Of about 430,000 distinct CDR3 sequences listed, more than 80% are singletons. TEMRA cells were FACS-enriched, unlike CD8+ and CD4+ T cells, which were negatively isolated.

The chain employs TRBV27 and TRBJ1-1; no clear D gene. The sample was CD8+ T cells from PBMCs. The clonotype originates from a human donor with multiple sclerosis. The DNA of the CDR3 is TGTGCCAGCAGTTTTTCTACGTCGGGGACTGAAGCTTTCTTT. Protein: CASSFSTSGTEAFF.